This T cell receptor beta chain was identified during a study of cytomegalovirus exposure and HLA in healthy donors. Study-level points and caveats: Reported results showed that the classifier diagnosed cytomegalovirus status with high specificity and sensitivity.

TCRdb's table, derived via immunoSEQ multiplex PCR, lists solely in-frame clones and lacks some. The sample holds some 170,000 clones, around four fifths seen once. V was clipped by 7 bases and J by 5 bases, with 5 bases between them. From germline, CDR1 is MNHNS and CDR2 SASEGT. There are 10 residues in the CDR3. In regard to this clone: The antigen is unknown.

V is TRBV6-1 and J is TRBJ2-5, with D unresolved. Sequenced sample: PBMCs. The sequence was obtained from a man younger than 40 in good health and CMV-seropositive. The CDR3, as DNA: TGTGCCAGCACCGGGGAGACCCAGTACTTC. It specifies CASTGETQYF.